This T cell receptor (beta chain) stems from a study of beta chain features in type 1 diabetes. It was via CD45RO/CCR7/CD25/CD127/CD95/CD27 that CD4+ naive, central memory, regulatory and stem cell-like memory cells were sorted. Reverse transcribing all isolated RNA meant expressed TCRB transcripts were sequenced. Method: immunoSEQ multiplex PCR; TCRdb's copy keeps in-frame clones and lacks some. The sample yields under 450,000 clones, approximately 15% seen once. This CDR3 region has 16 residues. Losses at the gene ends were 4 bases for V and 8 bases for J; bases not matched to a gene: 11. Germline assignment: CDR1 MNHNS and CDR2 SASEGT.

This TCR derives from a man younger than 45 in good health. The sample consisted of naive CD4+ T cells from blood. The rearrangement links TRBV6-1 to TRBJ2-1; TRBD2 matches at 10 bases. In DNA form, the CDR3 reads TGTGCCAGCAGTGTCAGCGGGAGGGCCCTCATGTATGAGCAGTTCTTC. Translating gives CASSVSGRALMYEQFF.